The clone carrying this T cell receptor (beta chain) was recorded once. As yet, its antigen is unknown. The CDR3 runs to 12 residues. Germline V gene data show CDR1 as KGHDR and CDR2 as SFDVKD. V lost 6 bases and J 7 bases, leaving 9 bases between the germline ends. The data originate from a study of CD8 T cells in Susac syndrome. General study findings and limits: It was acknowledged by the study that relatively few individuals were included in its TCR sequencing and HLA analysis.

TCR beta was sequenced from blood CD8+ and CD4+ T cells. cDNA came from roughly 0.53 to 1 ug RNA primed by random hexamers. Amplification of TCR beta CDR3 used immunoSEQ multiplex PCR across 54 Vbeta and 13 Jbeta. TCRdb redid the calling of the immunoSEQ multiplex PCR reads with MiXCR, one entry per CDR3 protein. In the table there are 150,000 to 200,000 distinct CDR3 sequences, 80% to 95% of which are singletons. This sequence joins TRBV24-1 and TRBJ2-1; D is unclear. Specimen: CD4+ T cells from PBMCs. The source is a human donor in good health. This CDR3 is CATSYSGNEQFF. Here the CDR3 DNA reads TGTGCCACCAGTTATTCGGGTAATGAGCAGTTCTTC.